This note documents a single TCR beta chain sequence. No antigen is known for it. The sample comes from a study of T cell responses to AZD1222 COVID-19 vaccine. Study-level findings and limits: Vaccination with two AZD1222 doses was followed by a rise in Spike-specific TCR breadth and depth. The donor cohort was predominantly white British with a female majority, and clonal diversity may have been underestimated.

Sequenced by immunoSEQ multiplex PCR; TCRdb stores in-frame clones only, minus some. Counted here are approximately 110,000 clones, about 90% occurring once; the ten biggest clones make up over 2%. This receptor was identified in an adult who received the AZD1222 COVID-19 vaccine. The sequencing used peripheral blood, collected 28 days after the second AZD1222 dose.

The DNA of the CDR3 is TGTGCCAGCAGCGCCACCGGGACAGGGGTCGTCGCTTTCTTT. Its protein product is CASSATGTGVVAFF. The chain employs TRBV7-3 and TRBJ1-1; 10 nucleotides line up with TRBD1. V shed 5 bases, J shed 11 bases, and the junction held 11 bases outside the gene matches. Looked up from germline, CDR1 is SGHTA and CDR2 is FQGTGA. The CDR3 has 14 residues.